This TCR beta chain comes out of a study of blood T cell repertoires in COVID-19. The CDR3 consists of 14 residues. V trimming: 4 bases; J trimming: 6 bases; junction bases outside the gene matches: 8. Per the germline V gene, CDR1 is SGDLS and CDR2 is YYNGEE. Sequencing was performed with immunoSEQ multiplex PCR; in TCRdb, only in-frame clones are kept and a portion is missing. The sample lists about 150,000 clones; around 79% were seen once. The J gene is TRBJ1-2, the V gene TRBV9, with TRBD1 matching 8 bases. The sequencing sample was made of peripheral blood. The TCR sequence derives from a woman in her seventies with COVID-19, enrolled during active disease. CDR3 DNA sequence: TGTGCCAGCAGCTCTCGGGACAGGTACAATGGCTACACCTTC. This encodes CASSSRDRYNGYTF.